The T cell receptor beta chain described here comes from a study of T-cell reconstitution after alpha-beta-depleted transplantation in children (dated by TCRdb to 2015 to 2016). Background for the entire study: The study quantitatively tracked T-cell immune reconstitution after TCRalphabeta/CD19-depleted allogeneic hematopoietic cell transplantation in children using TCR repertoire profiling.

Cut back by 2 bases and 5 bases, the V and J ends lie 24 bases apart. The CDR3 goes from the cysteine to the phenylalanine over 18 residues. The DNA shown is the 54-base CDR3, in frame from base 1. CDR1 and CDR2 were assigned from the germline V gene as SGHAT and FQNNGV. Libraries were constructed by PCR. The sample was run on an Illumina HiSeq 2500. Molecular barcoding was employed in the preparation of TCR libraries, with unique molecular identifiers being used to normalize TCRbeta repertoire quantification. TCRdb trimmed public reads at Q25 via fastp, called clones via MiXCR and kept in-frame beta chains. Entries that share a CDR3 protein sequence are merged under the most common genes and DNA. The sample table records approximately 420,000 distinct CDR3 sequences; about a tenth of these occur just once. The leading ten clones occupy roughly 6% of the sample. Comments on this clonotype: Its antigen is currently not known. No much larger clonotype is one base removed from it; base qualities were not supplied.

The chain is made from TRBV11-2 and TRBJ2-5; the D region possibly corresponds to TRBD1 (5 bases align). The sequenced sample was PBMCs from the stem cell graft donor, obtained from the stem cell graft. This receptor was taken from a human donor who donated a stem cell graft to a child with acute myeloid leukemia. The sequenced DNA is TGTGCCAGCAGCTTAAGGGGCCCGGTCCCGCTTTACTTTGAGACCCAGTACTTC. This sequence encodes CASSLRGPVPLYFETQYF. Outside the CDR3, residues come from the reference TRBV11-2 and TRBJ2-5 proteins, so the full variable domain is: EAGVAQSPRYKIIEKRQSVAFWCNPISGHATLYWYQQILGQGPKLLIQFQNNGVVDDSQLPKDRFSAERLKGVDSTLKIQPAKLEDSAVYLCASSLRGPVPLYFETQYFGPGTRLLVL.